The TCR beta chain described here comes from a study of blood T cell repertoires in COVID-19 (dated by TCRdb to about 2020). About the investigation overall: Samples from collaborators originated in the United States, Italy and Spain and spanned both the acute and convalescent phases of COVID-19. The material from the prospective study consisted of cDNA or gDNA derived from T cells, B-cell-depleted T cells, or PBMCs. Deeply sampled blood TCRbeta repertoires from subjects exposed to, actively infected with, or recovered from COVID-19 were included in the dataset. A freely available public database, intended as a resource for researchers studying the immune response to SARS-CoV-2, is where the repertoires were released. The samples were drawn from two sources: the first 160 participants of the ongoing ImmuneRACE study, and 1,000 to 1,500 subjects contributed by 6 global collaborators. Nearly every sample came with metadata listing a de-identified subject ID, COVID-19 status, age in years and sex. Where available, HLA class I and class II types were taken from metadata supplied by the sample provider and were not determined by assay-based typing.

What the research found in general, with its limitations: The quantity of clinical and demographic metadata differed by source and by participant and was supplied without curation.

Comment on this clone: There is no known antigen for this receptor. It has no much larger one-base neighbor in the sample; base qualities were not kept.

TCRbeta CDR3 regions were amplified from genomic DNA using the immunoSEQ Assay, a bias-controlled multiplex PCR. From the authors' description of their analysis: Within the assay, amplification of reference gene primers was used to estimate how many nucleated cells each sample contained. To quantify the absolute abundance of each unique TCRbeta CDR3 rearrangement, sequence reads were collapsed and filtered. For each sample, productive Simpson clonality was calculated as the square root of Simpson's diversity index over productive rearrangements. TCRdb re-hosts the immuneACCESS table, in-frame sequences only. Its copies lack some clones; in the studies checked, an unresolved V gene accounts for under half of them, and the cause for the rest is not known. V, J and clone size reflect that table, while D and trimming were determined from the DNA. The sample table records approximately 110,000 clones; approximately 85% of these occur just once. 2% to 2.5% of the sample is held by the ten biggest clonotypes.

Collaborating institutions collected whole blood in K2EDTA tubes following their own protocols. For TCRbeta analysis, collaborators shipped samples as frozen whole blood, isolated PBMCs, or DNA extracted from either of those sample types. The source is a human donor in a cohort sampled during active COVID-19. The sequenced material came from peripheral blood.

In nucleotide form, the sequence is TGTGCCAGCAGCCGAAAGCGGGACTACCAAGAGACCCAGTACTTC. This gives the protein CASSRKRDYQETQYF. Here the chain combines TRBV27 and TRBJ2-5; 7 central nucleotides agree with TRBD2. Reading from cysteine to phenylalanine, the CDR3 counts 15 amino acids. The retained sequence is limited to the CDR3, 45 bases, with the frame set at the first base. The germline V and J ends show losses of 6 bases and 0 bases respectively, and no gene match explains 7 bases of the junction. Via the germline V gene (reference sequence), CDR1 is MNHEY and CDR2 SMNVEV.